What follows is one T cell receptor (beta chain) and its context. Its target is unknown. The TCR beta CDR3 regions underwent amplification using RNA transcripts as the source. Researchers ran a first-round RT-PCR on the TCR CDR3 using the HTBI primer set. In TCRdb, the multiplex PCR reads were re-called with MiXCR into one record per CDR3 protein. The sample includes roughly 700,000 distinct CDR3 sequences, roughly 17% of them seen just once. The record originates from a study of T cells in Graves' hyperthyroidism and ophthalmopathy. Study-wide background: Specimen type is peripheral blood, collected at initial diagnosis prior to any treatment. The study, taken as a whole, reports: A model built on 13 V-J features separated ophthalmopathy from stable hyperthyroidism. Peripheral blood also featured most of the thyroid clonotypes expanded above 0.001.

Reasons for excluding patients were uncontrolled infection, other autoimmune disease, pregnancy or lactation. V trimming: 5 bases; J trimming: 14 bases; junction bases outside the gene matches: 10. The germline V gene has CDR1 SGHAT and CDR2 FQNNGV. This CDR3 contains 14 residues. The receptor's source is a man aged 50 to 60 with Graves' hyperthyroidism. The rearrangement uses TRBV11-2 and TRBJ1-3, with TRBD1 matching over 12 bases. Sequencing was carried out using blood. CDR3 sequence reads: CASSQGGQGASLYF. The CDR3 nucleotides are TGTGCCAGCAGCCAAGGGGGACAGGGGGCCTCCCTATATTTT.